The entry below gives a single TCR beta chain sequence along with its context. Naive CD8 cells were CD45RO-negative, positively selected for CCR7, excluding terminally differentiated effector memory CD45RA+ cells. This sample was included in a study of shared clonotypes between healthy human individuals. Execution of the assay was at deep level. Generated by immunoSEQ multiplex PCR, the TCRdb table keeps only in-frame clones and is missing some. This sample has more than 550,000 clones; just over 90% occur once, and the top ten carry 24%. From germline, CDR1 is MNHEY and CDR2 SMNVEV (reference sequence). This CDR3 is 14 amino acids long. V was shortened by 3 bases and J by 6 bases, with 12 bases between the two germline ends.

The sequence was obtained from a man aged 30 to 39 in good health. Sequenced sample: naive CD8+ T cells sorted from blood. The rearrangement joins TRBV27 to TRBJ1-3; a possible D gene is TRBD1 (5 bases). The DNA for the CDR3 is TGTGCCAGCAGTTTTAGCAGGGCGGAAAACACCATATATTTT. It encodes CASSFSRAENTIYF.